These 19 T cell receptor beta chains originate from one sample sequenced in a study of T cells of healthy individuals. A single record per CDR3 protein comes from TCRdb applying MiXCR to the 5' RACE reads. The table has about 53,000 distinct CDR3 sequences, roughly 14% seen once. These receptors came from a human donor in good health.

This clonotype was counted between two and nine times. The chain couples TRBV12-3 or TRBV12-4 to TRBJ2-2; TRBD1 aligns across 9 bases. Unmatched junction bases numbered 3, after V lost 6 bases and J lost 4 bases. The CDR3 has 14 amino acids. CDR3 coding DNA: TGTGCCAGCAGACTGACAGGGGGCACCGGGGAGCTGTTTTTT. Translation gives CASRLTGGTGELFF.

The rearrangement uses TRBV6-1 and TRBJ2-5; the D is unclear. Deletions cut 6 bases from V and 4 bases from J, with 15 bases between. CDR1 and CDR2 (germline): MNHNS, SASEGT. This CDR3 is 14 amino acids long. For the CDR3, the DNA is TGTGCCAGCAGCAAACCGACATCTCCAGAGACCCAGTACTTC. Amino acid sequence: CASSKPTSPETQYF.

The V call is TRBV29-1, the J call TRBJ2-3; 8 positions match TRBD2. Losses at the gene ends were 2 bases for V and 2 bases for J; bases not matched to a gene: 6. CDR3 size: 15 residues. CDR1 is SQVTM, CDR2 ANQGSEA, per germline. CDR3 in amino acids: CSVETAGGNTDTQYF. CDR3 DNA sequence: TGCAGCGTTGAAACTGCGGGAGGAAACACAGATACGCAGTATTTT.

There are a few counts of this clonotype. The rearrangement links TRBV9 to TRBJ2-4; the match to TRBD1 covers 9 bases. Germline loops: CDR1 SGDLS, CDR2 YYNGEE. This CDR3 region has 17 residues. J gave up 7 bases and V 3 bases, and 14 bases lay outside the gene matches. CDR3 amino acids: CASSGEGTGRSINIQYF. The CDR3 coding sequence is TGTGCCAGCAGCGGGGAAGGGACAGGGAGGTCTATTAACATTCAGTACTTC. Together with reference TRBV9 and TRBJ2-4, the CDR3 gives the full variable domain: DSGVTQTPKHLITATGQRVTLRCSPRSGDLSVYWYQQSLDQGLQFLIQYYNGEERAKGNILERFSAQQFPDLHSELNLSSLELGDSALYFCASSGEGTGRSINIQYFGAGTRLSVL.

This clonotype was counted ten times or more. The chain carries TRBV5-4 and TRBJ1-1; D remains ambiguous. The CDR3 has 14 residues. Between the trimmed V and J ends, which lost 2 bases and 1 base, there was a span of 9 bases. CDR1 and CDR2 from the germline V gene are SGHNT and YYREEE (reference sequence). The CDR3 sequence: CASSFAIGNTEAFF. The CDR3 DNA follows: TGTGCCAGCAGCTTCGCCATCGGGAACACTGAAGCTTTCTTT. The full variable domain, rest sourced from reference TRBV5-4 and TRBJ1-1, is ETGVTQSPTHLIKTRGQQVTLRCSSQSGHNTVSWYQQALGQGPQFIFQYYREEENGRGNFPPRFSGLQFPNYSSELNVNALELDDSALYLCASSFAIGNTEAFFGQGTRLTVV.

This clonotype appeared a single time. CDR3 region: CASSLGGGHYEQYF. The CDR3 nucleotides are TGTGCCAGCAGTTTAGGCGGCGGACACTACGAGCAGTACTTC. The gene calls are TRBV12-3 or TRBV12-4 and TRBJ2-7, with TRBD1 as a possible D gene (5 bases). V was shortened by 1 base and J by 3 bases, with 10 bases between the two germline ends. The CDR3 is 14 amino acids.

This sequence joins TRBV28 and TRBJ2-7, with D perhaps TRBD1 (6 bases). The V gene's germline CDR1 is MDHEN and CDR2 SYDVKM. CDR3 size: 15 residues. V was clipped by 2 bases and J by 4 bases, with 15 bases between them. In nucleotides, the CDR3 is TGTGCCAGCAGTTTAGGGGGCCCCGACGTATACGAGCAGTACTTC. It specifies CASSLGGPDVYEQYF.

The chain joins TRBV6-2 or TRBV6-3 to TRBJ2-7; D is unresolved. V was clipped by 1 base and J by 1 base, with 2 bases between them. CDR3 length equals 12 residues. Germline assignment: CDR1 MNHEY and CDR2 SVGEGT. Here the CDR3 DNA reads TGTGCCAGCAGTTACTTTTCCTACGAGCAGTACTTC. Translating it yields CASSYFSYEQYF.

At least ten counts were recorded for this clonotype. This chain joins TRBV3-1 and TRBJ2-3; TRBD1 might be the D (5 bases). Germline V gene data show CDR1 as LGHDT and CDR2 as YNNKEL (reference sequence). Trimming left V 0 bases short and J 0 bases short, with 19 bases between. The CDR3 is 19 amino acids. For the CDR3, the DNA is TGTGCCAGCAGCCAAGATGACAGACTGACGGCCAGTAGCACAGATACGCAGTATTTT. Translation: CASSQDDRLTASSTDTQYF.

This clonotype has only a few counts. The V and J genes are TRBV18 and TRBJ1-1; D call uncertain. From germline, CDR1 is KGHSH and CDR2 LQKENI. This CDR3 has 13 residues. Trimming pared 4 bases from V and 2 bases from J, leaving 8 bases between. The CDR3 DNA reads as TGTGCCAGCTCACTGCCAGCAAACACTGAAGCTTTCTTT. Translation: CASSLPANTEAFF.

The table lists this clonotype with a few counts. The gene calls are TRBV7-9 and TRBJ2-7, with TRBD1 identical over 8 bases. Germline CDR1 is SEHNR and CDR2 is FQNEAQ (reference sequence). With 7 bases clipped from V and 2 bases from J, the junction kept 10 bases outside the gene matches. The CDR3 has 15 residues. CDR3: CASTKSTGVPYEQYF. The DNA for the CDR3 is TGTGCCAGCACCAAATCGACAGGGGTACCCTACGAGCAGTACTTC.

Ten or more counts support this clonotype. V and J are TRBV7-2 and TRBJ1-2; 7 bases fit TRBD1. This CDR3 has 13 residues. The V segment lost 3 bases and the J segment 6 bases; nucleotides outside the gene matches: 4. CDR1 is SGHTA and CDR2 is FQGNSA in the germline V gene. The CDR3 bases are TGTGCCAGCAGCTTCAACCAGGGGGATGGCTACACCTTC. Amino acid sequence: CASSFNQGDGYTF.

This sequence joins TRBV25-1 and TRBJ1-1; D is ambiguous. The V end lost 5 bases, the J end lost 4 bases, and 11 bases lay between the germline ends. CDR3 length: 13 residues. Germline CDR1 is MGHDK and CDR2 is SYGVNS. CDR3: CASSSVGSTEAFF. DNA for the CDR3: TGTGCCAGCAGTTCGGTTGGAAGCACTGAAGCTTTCTTT.

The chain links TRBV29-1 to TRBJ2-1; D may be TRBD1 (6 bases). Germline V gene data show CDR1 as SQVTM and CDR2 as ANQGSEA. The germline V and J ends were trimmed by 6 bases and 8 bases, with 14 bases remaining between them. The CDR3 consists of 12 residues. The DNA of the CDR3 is TGCAGCGTCATTGACAGGATCTATGAGCAGTTCTTC. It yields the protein CSVIDRIYEQFF.

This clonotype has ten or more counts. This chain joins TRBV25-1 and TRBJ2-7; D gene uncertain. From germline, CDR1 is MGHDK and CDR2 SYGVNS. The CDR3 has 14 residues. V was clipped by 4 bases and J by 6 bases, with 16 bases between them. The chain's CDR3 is CASSGIGRMREQYF. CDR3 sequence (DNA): TGTGCCAGCAGTGGAATTGGGCGGATGCGCGAGCAGTACTTC.

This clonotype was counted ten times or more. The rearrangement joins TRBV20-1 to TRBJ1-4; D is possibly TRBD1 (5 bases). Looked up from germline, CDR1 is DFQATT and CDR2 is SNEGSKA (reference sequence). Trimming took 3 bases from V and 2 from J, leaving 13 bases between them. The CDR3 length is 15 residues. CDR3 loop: CSASVDSGTNEKLFF. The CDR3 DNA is TGCAGTGCTAGCGTCGACAGCGGCACTAATGAAAAACTGTTTTTT.

CDR3 amino acids: CASSLGRGSPQHF. The CDR3, as DNA: TGTGCCAGCTCCCTAGGAAGGGGATCGCCCCAGCATTTT. V gene TRBV6-2 or TRBV6-3 combines with J gene TRBJ1-5, with TRBD1 as a possible D gene (5 bases). Germline-derived CDR1 and CDR2 are MNHEY and SVGEGT. Trimming took off 8 bases at V and 9 bases at J, with 17 bases between the two ends. This CDR3 has 13 residues.

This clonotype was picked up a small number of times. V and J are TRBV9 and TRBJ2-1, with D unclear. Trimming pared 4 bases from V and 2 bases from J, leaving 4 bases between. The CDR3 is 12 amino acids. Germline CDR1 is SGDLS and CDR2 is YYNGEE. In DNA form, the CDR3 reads TGTGCCAGCAGCCGTACCTACAATGAGCAGTTCTTC. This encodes CASSRTYNEQFF.

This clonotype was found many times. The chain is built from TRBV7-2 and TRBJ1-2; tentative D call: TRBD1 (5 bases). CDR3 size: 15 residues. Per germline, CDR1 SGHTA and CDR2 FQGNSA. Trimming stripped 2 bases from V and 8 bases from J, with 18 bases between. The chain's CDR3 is CASSLWEQAPGGYTF. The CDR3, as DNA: TGTGCCAGCAGCTTATGGGAACAGGCCCCCGGGGGCTACACCTTC. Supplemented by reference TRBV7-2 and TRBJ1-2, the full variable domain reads GAGVSQSPSNKVTEKGKDVELRCDPISGHTALYWYRQSLGQGLEFLIYFQGNSAPDKSGLPSDRFSAERTGGSVSTLTIQRTQQEDSAVYLCASSLWEQAPGGYTFGSGTRLTVV.